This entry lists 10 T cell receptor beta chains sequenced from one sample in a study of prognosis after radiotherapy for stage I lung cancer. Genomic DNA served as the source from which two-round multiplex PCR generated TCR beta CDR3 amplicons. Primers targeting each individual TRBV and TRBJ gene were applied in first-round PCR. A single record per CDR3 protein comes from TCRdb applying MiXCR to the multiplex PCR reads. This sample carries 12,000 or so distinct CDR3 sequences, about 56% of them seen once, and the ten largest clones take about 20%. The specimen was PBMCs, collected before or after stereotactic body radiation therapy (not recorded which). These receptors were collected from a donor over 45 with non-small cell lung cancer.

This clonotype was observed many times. The CDR3 bases are TGCAGTGCTAGTCTGCTAGCGGGAGTTTTCGGGAGGGAGACCCAGTACTTC. Translated: CSASLLAGVFGRETQYF. The chain recombines TRBV20-1 with TRBJ2-5; TRBD2 agrees at 10 bases. The germline V gene has CDR1 DFQATT and CDR2 SNEGSKA (reference sequence). There are 17 residues in the CDR3. Unmatched junction bases numbered 15, after V lost 3 bases and J lost 5 bases.

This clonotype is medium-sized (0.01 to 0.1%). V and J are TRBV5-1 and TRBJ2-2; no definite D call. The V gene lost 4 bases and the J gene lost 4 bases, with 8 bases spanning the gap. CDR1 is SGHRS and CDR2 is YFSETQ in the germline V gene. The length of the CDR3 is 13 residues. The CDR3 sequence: CASSPEITGELFF. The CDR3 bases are TGCGCCAGCAGCCCGGAGATCACCGGGGAGCTGTTTTTT. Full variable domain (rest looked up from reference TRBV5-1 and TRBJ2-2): KAGVTQTPRYLIKTRGQQVTLSCSPISGHRSVSWYQQTPGQGLQFLFEYFSETQRNKGNFPGRFSGRQFSNSRSEMNVSTLELGDSALYLCASSPEITGELFFGEGSRLTVL.

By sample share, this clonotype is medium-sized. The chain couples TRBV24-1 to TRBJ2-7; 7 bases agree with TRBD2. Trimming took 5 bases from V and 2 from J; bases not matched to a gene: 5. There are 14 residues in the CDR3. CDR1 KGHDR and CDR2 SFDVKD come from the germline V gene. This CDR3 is CATSGAAGAYEQYF. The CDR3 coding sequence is TGTGCCACCAGTGGGGCTGCGGGGGCCTACGAGCAGTACTTC.

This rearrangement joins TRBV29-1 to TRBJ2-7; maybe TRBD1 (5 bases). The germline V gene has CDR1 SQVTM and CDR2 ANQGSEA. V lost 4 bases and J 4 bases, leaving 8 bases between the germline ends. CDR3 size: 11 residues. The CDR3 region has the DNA TGCAGCGTTGTCAGGGCTTACGAGCAGTACTTC. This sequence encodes CSVVRAYEQYF.

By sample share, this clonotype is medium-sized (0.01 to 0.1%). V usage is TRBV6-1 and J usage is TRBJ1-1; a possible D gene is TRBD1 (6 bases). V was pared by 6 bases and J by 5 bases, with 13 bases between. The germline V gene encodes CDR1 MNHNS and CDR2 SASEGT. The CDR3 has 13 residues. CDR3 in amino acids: CASRLGQQTEAFF. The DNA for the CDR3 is TGTGCCAGCAGATTAGGACAGCAGACTGAAGCTTTCTTT.

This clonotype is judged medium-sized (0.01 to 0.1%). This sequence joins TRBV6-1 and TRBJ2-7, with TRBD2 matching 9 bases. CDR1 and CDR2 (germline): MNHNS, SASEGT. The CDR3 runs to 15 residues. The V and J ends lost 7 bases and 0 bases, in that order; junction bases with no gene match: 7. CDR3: CASTYSGSLSYEQYF. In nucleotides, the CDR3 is TGTGCCAGCACCTATAGCGGGAGCCTCTCCTACGAGCAGTACTTC.

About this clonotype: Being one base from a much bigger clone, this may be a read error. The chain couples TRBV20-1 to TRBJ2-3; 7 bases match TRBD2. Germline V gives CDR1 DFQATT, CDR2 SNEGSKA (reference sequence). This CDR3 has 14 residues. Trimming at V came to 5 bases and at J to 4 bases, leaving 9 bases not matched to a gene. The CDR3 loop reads CSAGWRSGADTQYF. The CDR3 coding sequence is TGCAGTGCTGGTTGGCGGAGCGGGGCAGATACGCAGTATTTT.

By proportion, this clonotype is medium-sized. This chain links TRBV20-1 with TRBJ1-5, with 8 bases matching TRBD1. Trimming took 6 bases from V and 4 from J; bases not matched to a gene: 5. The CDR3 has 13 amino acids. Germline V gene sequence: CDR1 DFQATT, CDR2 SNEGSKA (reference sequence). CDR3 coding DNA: TGCAGTGCCCACCGACAGGGGAATCAGCCCCAGCATTTT. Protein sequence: CSAHRQGNQPQHF.

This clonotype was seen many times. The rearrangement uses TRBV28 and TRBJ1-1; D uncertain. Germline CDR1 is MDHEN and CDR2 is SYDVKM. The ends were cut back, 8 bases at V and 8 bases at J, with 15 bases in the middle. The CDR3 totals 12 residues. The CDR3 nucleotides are TGTGCCAGCTACGAGTCGGGATTGGAAGCTTTCTTT. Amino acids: CASYESGLEAFF. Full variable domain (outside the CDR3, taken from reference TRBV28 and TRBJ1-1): DVKVTQSSRYLVKRTGEKVFLECVQDMDHENMFWYRQDPGLGLRLIYFSYDVKMKEKGDIPEGYSVSREKKERFSLILESASTNQTSMYLCASYESGLEAFFGQGTRLTVV.

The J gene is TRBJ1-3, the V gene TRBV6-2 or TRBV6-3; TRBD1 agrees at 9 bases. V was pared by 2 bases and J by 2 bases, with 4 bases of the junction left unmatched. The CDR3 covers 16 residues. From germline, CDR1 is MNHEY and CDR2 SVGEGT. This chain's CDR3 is CASSYTDRGAGNTIYF. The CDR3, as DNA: TGTGCCAGCAGTTACACTGACAGGGGGGCTGGAAACACCATATATTTT.